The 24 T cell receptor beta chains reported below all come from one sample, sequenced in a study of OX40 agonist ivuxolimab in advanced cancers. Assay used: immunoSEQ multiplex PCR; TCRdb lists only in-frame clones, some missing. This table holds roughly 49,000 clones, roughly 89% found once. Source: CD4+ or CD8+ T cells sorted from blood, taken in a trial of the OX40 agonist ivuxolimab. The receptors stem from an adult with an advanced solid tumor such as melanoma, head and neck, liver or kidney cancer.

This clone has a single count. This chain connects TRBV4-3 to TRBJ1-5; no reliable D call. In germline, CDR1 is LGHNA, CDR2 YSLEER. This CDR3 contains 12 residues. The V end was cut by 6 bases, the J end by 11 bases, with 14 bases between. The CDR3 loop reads CASSPDGLAQHF. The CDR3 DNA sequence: TGCGCCAGCAGTCCGGACGGTTTGGCCCAGCATTTT.

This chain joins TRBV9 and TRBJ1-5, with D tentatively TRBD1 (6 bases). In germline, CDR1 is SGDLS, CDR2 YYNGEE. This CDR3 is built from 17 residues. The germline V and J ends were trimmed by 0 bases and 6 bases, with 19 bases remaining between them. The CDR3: CASSVEFRRGPPQPQHF. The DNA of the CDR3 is TGTGCCAGCAGCGTAGAATTTCGCAGGGGCCCTCCTCAGCCCCAGCATTTT.

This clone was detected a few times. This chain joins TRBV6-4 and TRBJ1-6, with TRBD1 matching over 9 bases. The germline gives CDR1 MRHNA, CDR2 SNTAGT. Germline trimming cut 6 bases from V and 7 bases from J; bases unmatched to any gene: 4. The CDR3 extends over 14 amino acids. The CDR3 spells CASSLGQGNSPLHF. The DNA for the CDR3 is TGTGCCAGCAGCCTGGGACAGGGAAATTCACCCCTCCACTTT.

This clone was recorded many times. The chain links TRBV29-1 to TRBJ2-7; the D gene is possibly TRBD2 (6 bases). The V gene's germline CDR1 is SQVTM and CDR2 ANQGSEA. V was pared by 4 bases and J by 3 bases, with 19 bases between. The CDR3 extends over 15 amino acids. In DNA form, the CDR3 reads TGCAGCGTTGCGGCCGGGACGGGAGTGGGCTACGAGCAGTACTTC. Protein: CSVAAGTGVGYEQYF.

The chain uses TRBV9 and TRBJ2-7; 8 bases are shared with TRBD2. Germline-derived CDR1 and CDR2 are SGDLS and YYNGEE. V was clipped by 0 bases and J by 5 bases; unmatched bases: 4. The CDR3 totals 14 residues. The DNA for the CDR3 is TGTGCCAGCAGCGTAGATGGGACTAGAGACGAGCAGTACTTC. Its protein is CASSVDGTRDEQYF.

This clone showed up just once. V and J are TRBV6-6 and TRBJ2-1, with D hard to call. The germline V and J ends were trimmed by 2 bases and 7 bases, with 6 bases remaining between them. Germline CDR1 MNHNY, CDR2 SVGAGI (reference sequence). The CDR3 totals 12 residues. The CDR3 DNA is TGTGCCAGCAGTTACGAAAAGAATGAGCAGTTCTTC. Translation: CASSYEKNEQFF.

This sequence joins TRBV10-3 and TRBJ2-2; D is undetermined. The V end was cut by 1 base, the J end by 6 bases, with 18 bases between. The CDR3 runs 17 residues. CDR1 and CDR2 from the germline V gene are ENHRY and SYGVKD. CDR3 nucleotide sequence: TGTGCCATCAGTGAGTTTAGTAACGGCTTGTCGTCCGGGGAGCTGTTTTTT. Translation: CAISEFSNGLSSGELFF.

The CDR3 DNA is TGTGCCAGTAGTCCATGGGACAATGAGCAGTTCTTC. It is translated as CASSPWDNEQFF. The V gene is TRBV19, the J gene TRBJ2-1; D not resolved. This CDR3 contains 12 residues. V lost 5 bases, J lost 5 bases, and 7 bases lay in between. CDR1 is LNHDA and CDR2 is SQIVND in the germline V gene (reference sequence).

Here the CDR3 DNA reads TGTGCCATCAGAAAGAACACCGGGGAGCTGTTTTTT. Its translation is CAIRKNTGELFF. The gene calls are TRBV10-3 and TRBJ2-2; D gene ambiguous. This CDR3 is built from 12 residues. The V end lost 6 bases, the J end lost 1 base, and 3 bases lay between the germline ends. Germline lookup yields CDR1 ENHRY and CDR2 SYGVKD.

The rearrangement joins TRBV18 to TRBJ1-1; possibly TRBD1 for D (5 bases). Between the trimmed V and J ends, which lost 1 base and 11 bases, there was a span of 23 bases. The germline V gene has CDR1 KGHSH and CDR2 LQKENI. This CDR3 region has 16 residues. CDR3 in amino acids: CASSPRDWTWGLRAFF. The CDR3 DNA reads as TGTGCCAGCTCACCACGTGACTGGACTTGGGGGTTACGGGCTTTCTTT.

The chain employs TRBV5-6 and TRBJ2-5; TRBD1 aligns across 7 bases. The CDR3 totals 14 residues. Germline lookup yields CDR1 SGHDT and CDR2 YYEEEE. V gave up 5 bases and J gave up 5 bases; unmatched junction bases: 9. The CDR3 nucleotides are TGTGCCAGCAGTGAGGAACAGGGGTGGGAGACCCAGTACTTC. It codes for CASSEEQGWETQYF.

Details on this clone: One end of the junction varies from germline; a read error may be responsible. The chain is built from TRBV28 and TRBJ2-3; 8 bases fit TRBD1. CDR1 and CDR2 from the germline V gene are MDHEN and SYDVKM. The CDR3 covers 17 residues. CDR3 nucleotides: TGTGCCAGCAGCTTATTGCCCGGACAGGGCCTCGCAGATACGCAGTATTTT. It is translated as CASSLLPGQGLADTQYF.

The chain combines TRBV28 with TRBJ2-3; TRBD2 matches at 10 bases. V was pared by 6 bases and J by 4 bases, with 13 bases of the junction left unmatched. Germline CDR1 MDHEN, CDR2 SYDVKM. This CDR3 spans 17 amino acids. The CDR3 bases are TGTGCCAGCAGCTCTGTGGGAGCGGGGGGGCCGTCAGATACGCAGTATTTT. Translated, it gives CASSSVGAGGPSDTQYF.

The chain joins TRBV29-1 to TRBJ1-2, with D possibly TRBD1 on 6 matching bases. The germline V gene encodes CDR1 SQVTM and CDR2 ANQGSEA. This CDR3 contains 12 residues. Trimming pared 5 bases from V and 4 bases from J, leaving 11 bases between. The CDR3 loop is CSVYRAIYGYTF. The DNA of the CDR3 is TGCAGCGTTTACAGGGCAATCTATGGCTACACCTTC.

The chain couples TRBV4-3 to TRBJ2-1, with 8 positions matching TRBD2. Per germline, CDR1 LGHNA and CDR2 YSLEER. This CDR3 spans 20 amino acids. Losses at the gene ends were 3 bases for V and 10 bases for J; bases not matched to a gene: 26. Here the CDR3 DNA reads TGCGCCAGCAGCCACCTACCGGGACAAGCTTCGCGGGGGGCCGGGAGGGAGCAGTTCTTC. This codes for CASSHLPGQASRGAGREQFF.

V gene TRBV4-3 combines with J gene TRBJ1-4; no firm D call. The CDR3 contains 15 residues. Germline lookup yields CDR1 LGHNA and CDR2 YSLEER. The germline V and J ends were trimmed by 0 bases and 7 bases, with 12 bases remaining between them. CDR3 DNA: TGCGCCAGCAGCCAAGACGGACCTTCGGGTGAAAAACTGTTTTTT. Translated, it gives CASSQDGPSGEKLFF.

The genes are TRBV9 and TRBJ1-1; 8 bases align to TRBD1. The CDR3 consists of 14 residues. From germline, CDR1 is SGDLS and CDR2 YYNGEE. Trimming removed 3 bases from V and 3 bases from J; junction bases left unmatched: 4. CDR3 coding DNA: TGTGCCAGCAGCGCAGGGGGCGCGGACACTGAAGCTTTCTTT. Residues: CASSAGGADTEAFF.

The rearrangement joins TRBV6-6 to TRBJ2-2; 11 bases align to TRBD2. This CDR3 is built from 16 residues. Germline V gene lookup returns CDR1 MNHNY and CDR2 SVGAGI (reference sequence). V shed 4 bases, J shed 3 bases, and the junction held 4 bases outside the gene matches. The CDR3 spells CASSLAGGPYTGELFF. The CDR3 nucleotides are TGTGCCAGCAGTTTAGCGGGAGGGCCCTACACCGGGGAGCTGTTTTTT.

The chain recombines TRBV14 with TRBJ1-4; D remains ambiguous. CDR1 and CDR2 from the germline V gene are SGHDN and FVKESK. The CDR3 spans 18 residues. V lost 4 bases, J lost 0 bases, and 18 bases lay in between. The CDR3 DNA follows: TGTGCCAGCAGCCTTCCGAAGGGAGTACGGGCAACTAATGAAAAACTGTTTTTT. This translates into CASSLPKGVRATNEKLFF.

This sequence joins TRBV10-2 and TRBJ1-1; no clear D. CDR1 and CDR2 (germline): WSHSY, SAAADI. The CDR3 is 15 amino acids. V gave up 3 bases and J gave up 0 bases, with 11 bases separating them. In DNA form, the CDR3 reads TGCGCCAGCAGTGATTCTGGGCAATTGAACACTGAAGCTTTCTTT. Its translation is CASSDSGQLNTEAFF.

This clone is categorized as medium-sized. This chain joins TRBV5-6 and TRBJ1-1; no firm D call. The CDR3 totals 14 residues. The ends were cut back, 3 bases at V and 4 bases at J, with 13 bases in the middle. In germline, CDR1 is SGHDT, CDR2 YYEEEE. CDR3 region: CASSSFEDLTEAFF. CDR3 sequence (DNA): TGTGCCAGCAGCTCGTTCGAAGATCTCACTGAAGCTTTCTTT.

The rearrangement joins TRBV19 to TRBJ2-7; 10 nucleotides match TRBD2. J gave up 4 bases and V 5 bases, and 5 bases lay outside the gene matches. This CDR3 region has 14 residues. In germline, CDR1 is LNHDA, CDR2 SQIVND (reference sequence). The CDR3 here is CASSLAGGPYEQYF. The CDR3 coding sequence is TGTGCCAGTAGTTTAGCGGGAGGTCCTTACGAGCAGTACTTC.

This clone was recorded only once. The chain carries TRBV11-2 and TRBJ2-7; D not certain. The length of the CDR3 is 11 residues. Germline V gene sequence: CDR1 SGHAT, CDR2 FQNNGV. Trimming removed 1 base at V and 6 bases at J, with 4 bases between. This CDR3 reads CASSLGSEQYF. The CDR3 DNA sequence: TGTGCCAGCAGCTTAGGATCCGAGCAGTACTTC.

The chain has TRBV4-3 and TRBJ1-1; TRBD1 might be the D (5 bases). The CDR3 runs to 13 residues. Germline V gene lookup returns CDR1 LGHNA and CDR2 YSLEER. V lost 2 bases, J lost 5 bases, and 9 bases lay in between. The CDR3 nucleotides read TGCGCCAGCAGCCAAAGGGGAAGTACTGAAGCTTTCTTT. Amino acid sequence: CASSQRGSTEAFF.